This T cell receptor (beta chain) originates from a study of shared clonotypes between healthy human individuals. Study summary: The people who gave samples were two women and three men aged 18 to 49.

The study's findings and limits: Tissue TCR repertoires likely differ from these blood-only repertoires.

CDR1 SGHAT and CDR2 FQNNGV come from the germline V gene. V was pared by 8 bases and J by 5 bases, with 10 bases of the junction left unmatched. This CDR3 has 14 residues. A remark on this clone: The antigen is unknown.

TCRdb keeps only in-frame clones here, not all; method: immunoSEQ multiplex PCR. This table has 530,000 or so clones, about three quarters appearing once. This chain uses TRBV11-2 with TRBJ2-3; TRBD2 matches 7 bases. The sample was PBMCs. This receptor was taken from a woman between 35 and 50 years old in good health. Some clones in this sample may be carry-over from other donors' samples. Here the CDR3 reads CASSLRWEGDTQYF. In DNA form, the CDR3 reads TGTGCCAGCTCGTTAAGGTGGGAGGGAGATACGCAGTATTTT.